Listed here are 22 T cell receptor beta chains from one sample, sequenced in a study of blood T cell repertoires in COVID-19. This table comes from immunoSEQ multiplex PCR, and its TCRdb copy is limited to in-frame clones, with some not included. The sample consists of about 240,000 clones, 70% to 90% of them appearing once. The specimen was peripheral blood. These receptors all come from a middle-aged woman who had recovered from COVID-19.

The V call is TRBV20-1, the J call TRBJ2-3, with D possibly TRBD2 on 7 matching bases. Trimming stripped 8 bases from V and 7 bases from J, with 13 bases between. This CDR3 is 11 amino acids long. CDR1 is DFQATT, CDR2 SNEGSKA, per germline (reference sequence). The CDR3 DNA is TGCAGTCCAAGGGGGGGGTATACGCAGTATTTT. Its translation: CSPRGGYTQYF.

The chain links TRBV11-2 to TRBJ1-2; 9 nucleotides match TRBD1. Germline lookup yields CDR1 SGHAT and CDR2 FQNNGV. The CDR3 contains 15 residues. Germline trimming cut 5 bases from V and 4 bases from J; bases unmatched to any gene: 8. The CDR3 here is CASSAGQGTGYGYTF. CDR3 in DNA: TGTGCCAGCAGCGCAGGACAGGGGACGGGCTATGGCTACACCTTC.

V gene TRBV10-3 combines with J gene TRBJ1-1, with TRBD1 matching over 8 bases. Per germline, CDR1 ENHRY and CDR2 SYGVKD. The V and J ends lost 7 bases and 3 bases, in that order; junction bases with no gene match: 10. CDR3 length equals 15 residues. CDR3 protein: CAITRQGSPDTEAFF. The CDR3 DNA reads as TGTGCCATCACCCGACAGGGGTCCCCTGACACTGAAGCTTTCTTT.

The chain recombines TRBV12-3 or TRBV12-4 with TRBJ2-2; the match to TRBD1 covers 7 bases. With 10 bases clipped from V and 5 bases from J, the junction kept 7 bases outside the gene matches. There are 13 residues in the CDR3. The CDR3 coding sequence is TGTGCCACCACCCAACAGGGGACCGGGGAGCTGTTTTTT. Protein sequence: CATTQQGTGELFF.

The chain has TRBV5-1 and TRBJ2-1; TRBD2 matches at 16 bases. Germline V lookup: CDR1 SGHRS, CDR2 YFSETQ. This CDR3 contains 20 residues. J was trimmed by 0 bases and V by 4 bases; bases with no gene match: 10. CDR3 sequence reads: CASSTGLAGGPSHSYNEQFF. CDR3 bases: TGCGCCAGCAGCACGGGACTAGCGGGAGGGCCGTCCCACTCCTACAATGAGCAGTTCTTC.

This clone has a single count. CDR3 protein: CASSYVVNTEAFF. CDR3 DNA sequence: TGTGCCAGCAGTTACGTAGTGAACACTGAAGCTTTCTTT. The chain carries TRBV6-5 and TRBJ1-1; D uncertain. The V end lost 2 bases, the J end lost 0 bases, and 4 bases lay between the germline ends. The CDR3 extends over 13 amino acids. Germline loops: CDR1 MNHEY, CDR2 SVGAGI.

This clone is a singleton in its sample. The chain combines TRBV14 with TRBJ2-3, with TRBD2 identical over 7 bases. The V gene's germline CDR1 is SGHDN and CDR2 FVKESK. CDR3 length: 18 residues. V was pared by 0 bases and J by 8 bases, with 17 bases of the junction left unmatched. The CDR3, as DNA: TGTGCCAGCAGCCAAGATTCTTGGGCTAGCGGATTAGGGAGTACGCAGTATTTT. It translates to CASSQDSWASGLGSTQYF. The full variable domain, in which reference TRBV14 and TRBJ2-3 provide the parts outside the CDR3, is EAGVTQFPSHSVIEKGQTVTLRCDPISGHDNLYWYRRVMGKEIKFLLHFVKESKQDESGMPNNRFLAERTGGTYSTLKVQPAELEDSGVYFCASSQDSWASGLGSTQYFGPGTRLTVL.

V is TRBV6-5 and J is TRBJ2-7; D is possibly TRBD1 (5 bases). From germline, CDR1 is MNHEY and CDR2 SVGAGI. This CDR3 region has 16 residues. V was clipped by 0 bases and J by 6 bases, with 18 bases between them. This CDR3 is CASSYSTLTARVEQYF. CDR3 coding DNA: TGTGCCAGCAGTTACTCGACCCTGACAGCCCGGGTCGAGCAGTACTTC.

The rearrangement uses TRBV30 and TRBJ2-1; 9 nucleotides align to TRBD2. The CDR3 length is 12 residues. Losses at the gene ends were 0 bases for V and 15 bases for J; bases not matched to a gene: 6. CDR1 and CDR2 (germline): GTSNPN, SVGIG (reference sequence). Written as DNA, the CDR3 is TGTGCCTGGAGTGTAGGCGGGAGGGTTCCGTTCTTC. This translates into CAWSVGGRVPFF.

Here the CDR3 DNA reads TGTGCCAGCTCACCAAGGGCCAGGGGCCTCACTAATGAAAAACTGTTTTTT. Translating it yields CASSPRARGLTNEKLFF. The chain employs TRBV18 and TRBJ1-4; weak D call: TRBD1 (6 bases). The length of the CDR3 is 17 residues. Germline V gives CDR1 KGHSH, CDR2 LQKENI. The V gene lost 2 bases and the J gene lost 2 bases, with 15 bases spanning the gap.

This sequence joins TRBV18 and TRBJ1-1, with TRBD1 matching over 10 bases. The germline V gene encodes CDR1 KGHSH and CDR2 LQKENI. This CDR3 is built from 13 residues. Trimming took 4 bases from V and 6 from J; bases not matched to a gene: 2. The CDR3 DNA reads TGTGCCAGCTCACTCGGACAGGGGGCTGAAGCTTTCTTT. Protein: CASSLGQGAEAFF.

In regard to this clone: A much larger clone sits a single nucleotide away, making a read error possible. The chain is built from TRBV6-2 or TRBV6-3 and TRBJ2-1; TRBD2 aligns across 12 bases. Trimming took 6 bases from V and 4 from J; bases not matched to a gene: 4. Germline CDR1 reads MNHEY; CDR2 reads SVGEGT. The CDR3 loop spans 15 amino acids. In DNA form, the CDR3 reads TGTGCCAGCAGCCCGGGACTAGCGGGTTACAATGAGCAGTTCTTC. This encodes CASSPGLAGYNEQFF.

V and J are TRBV11-2 and TRBJ2-5; D is uncertain. The CDR3 consists of 11 residues. Trimming pared 2 bases from V and 7 bases from J, leaving 5 bases between. Germline loops: CDR1 SGHAT, CDR2 FQNNGV. The chain's CDR3 is CASSLTGTQYF. In nucleotides, the CDR3 is TGTGCCAGCAGCTTAACCGGGACCCAGTACTTC. Full variable domain (missing parts from reference TRBV11-2 and TRBJ2-5): EAGVAQSPRYKIIEKRQSVAFWCNPISGHATLYWYQQILGQGPKLLIQFQNNGVVDDSQLPKDRFSAERLKGVDSTLKIQPAKLEDSAVYLCASSLTGTQYFGPGTRLLVL.

The chain recombines TRBV30 with TRBJ1-2; tentatively, D is TRBD1 (6 bases). The V and J ends lost 1 base and 3 bases respectively, with 9 bases between them. Germline-derived CDR1 and CDR2 are GTSNPN and SVGIG (reference sequence). The CDR3 covers 13 residues. The DNA of the CDR3 is TGTGCCTGGAGTGGTGCAGGGGACTATGGCTACACCTTC. Its translation is CAWSGAGDYGYTF.

This chain uses TRBV19 with TRBJ1-1, with 9 bases fitting TRBD1. Per the germline V gene, CDR1 is LNHDA and CDR2 is SQIVND (reference sequence). The CDR3 is 17 amino acids. V was pared by 5 bases and J by 4 bases, with 14 bases of the junction left unmatched. CDR3 DNA sequence: TGTGCCAGTAGTCCAGCCAGGACAGGGGCGACTCTCACTGAAGCTTTCTTT. It yields the protein CASSPARTGATLTEAFF.

The genes are TRBV27 and TRBJ2-7; 8 positions agree with TRBD2. After removal of 1 base from V and 1 base from J, the junction contained 3 bases not matched to a gene. This CDR3 contains 15 residues. Germline values: CDR1 MNHEY, CDR2 SMNVEV (reference sequence). CDR3 nucleotide sequence: TGTGCCAGCAGTTTATGGGCTAGCGGGTCCTACGAGCAGTACTTC. Translated, it gives CASSLWASGSYEQYF.

CDR3 bases: TGTGCCAGTACCCTCCACCCCCCACTAGCGGGCGCTCGGGGGAATGAGCAGTTCTTC. Translation: CASTLHPPLAGARGNEQFF. This rearrangement joins TRBV19 to TRBJ2-1; TRBD2 agrees at 9 bases. The CDR3 extends over 19 amino acids. Germline assignment: CDR1 LNHDA and CDR2 SQIVND (reference sequence). The V gene end was trimmed by 7 bases and the J gene end by 7 bases; junction bases not matched to a gene: 23.

The chain uses TRBV7-6 and TRBJ2-3, with 10 bases identical to TRBD2. From germline, CDR1 is SGHVS and CDR2 FNYEAQ. The CDR3 loop spans 17 amino acids. V dropped 5 bases and J dropped 6; count of bases not matched to a gene: 14. As DNA, the CDR3 is TGTGCCAGCAGCCCAAAGGGTCTAGCGGGGGCCCCGGATACGCAGTATTTT. This encodes CASSPKGLAGAPDTQYF.

This sequence joins TRBV6-5 and TRBJ1-5, with 7 nucleotides matching TRBD1. The CDR3 consists of 15 residues. Germline lookup yields CDR1 MNHEY and CDR2 SVGAGI. V lost 6 bases to trimming and J lost 0 bases; unmatched junction nucleotides: 5. The CDR3: CASSLGQYSNQPQHF. CDR3 nucleotides: TGTGCCAGCAGCCTGGGACAGTATAGCAATCAGCCCCAGCATTTT.

The V and J genes are TRBV19 and TRBJ1-2, with 9 bases lining up with TRBD1. The CDR3 consists of 14 residues. With 5 bases clipped from V and 4 bases from J, the junction kept 5 bases outside the gene matches. CDR1 and CDR2 from the germline V gene are LNHDA and SQIVND (reference sequence). For the CDR3, the DNA is TGTGCCAGTAGTCCAGGGGACAGGGTCTATGGCTACACCTTC. Its translation is CASSPGDRVYGYTF.

This chain joins TRBV6-5 and TRBJ1-2, with 8 bases lining up with TRBD1. The CDR3 sequence is 12 residues long. Germline loops: CDR1 MNHEY, CDR2 SVGAGI. Trimming cost V 7 bases and J 8 bases; bases outside gene matches: 6. The CDR3 nucleotides are TGTGCCAGCACCCGGACAGGGAGCGGCTACACCTTC. This sequence encodes CASTRTGSGYTF.

The rearrangement links TRBV6-2 or TRBV6-3 to TRBJ2-1; 12 positions match TRBD2. Germline trimming cut 0 bases from V and 0 bases from J; bases unmatched to any gene: 12. The CDR3 is 21 amino acids. CDR1 is MNHEY and CDR2 is SVGEGT in the germline V gene. The DNA of the CDR3 is TGTGCCAGCAGTTACTCCCCCGGGACTAGCGGGCCCCCTACCTCCTACAATGAGCAGTTCTTC. Encoded protein: CASSYSPGTSGPPTSYNEQFF.